This T cell receptor (beta chain) was identified during a study of blood T cell repertoires in COVID-19. The repertoire was sequenced with immunoSEQ multiplex PCR; TCRdb's copy has only in-frame clones and lacks some. The profile covers just over 650,000 clones, with around 89% appearing a single time and over 0.2% taken by the ten largest. In germline, CDR1 is SNHLY, CDR2 FYNNEI. After removal of 7 bases from V and 3 bases from J, the junction contained 27 bases not matched to a gene. The CDR3 contains 20 residues. The chain uses TRBV2 and TRBJ2-7; 7 positions agree with TRBD1. Sequencing input: peripheral blood. The clonotype comes from a woman under 30 with acute or convalescent COVID-19. The CDR3 nucleotides read TGTGCCAGCAAAACAAGTGGATTGACACTTAAAGGGGGCCACCACTACGAGCAGTACTTC. Translating it yields CASKTSGLTLKGGHHYEQYF.